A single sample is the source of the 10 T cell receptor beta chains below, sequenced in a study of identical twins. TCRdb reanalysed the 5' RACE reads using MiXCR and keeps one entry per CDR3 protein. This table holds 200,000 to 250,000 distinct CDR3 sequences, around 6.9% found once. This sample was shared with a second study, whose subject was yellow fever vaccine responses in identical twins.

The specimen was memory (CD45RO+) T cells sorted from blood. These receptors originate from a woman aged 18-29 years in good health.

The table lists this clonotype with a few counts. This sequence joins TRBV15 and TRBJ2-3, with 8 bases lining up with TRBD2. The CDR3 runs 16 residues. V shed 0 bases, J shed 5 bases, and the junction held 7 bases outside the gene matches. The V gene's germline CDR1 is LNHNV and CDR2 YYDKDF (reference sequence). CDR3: CATSRDSGLGIDTQYF. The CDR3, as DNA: TGTGCCACCAGCAGAGATTCGGGACTAGGGATAGATACGCAGTATTTT. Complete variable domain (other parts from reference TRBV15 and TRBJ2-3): DAMVIQNPRYQVTQFGKPVTLSCSQTLNHNVMYWYQQKSSQAPKLLFHYYDKDFNNEADTPDNFQSRRPNTSFCFLDIRSPGLGDTAMYLCATSRDSGLGIDTQYFGPGTRLTVL.

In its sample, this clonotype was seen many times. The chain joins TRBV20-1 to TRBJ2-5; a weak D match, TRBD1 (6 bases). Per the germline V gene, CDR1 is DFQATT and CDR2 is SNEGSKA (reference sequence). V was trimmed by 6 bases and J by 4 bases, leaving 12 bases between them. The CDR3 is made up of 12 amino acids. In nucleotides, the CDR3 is TGCAGTGCCGATACAGGGAGAGAGACCCAGTACTTC. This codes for CSADTGRETQYF.

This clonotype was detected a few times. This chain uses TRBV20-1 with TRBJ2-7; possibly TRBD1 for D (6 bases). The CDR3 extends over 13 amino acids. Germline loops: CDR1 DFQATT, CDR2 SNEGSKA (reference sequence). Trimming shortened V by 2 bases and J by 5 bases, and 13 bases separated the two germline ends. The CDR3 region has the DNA TGCAGTGCTAGAAAGGCAGGGGCTAACGAGCAGTACTTC. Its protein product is CSARKAGANEQYF.

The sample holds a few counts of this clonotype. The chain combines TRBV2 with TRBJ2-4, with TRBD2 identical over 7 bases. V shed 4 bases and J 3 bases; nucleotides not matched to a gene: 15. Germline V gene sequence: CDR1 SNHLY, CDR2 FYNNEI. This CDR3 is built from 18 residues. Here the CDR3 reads CASSAERSGAPHKNIQYF. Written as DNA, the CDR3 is TGTGCCAGCAGTGCCGAGCGGAGCGGGGCCCCCCACAAAAACATTCAGTACTTC.

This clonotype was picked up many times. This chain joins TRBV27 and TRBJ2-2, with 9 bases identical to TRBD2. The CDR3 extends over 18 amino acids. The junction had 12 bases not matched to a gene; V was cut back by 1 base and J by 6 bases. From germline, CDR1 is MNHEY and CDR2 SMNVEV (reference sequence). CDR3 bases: TGTGCCAGCAGTTTATTATCCCTCTCTAGCGGGACGGCCGGGGAGCTGTTTTTT. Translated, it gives CASSLLSLSSGTAGELFF.

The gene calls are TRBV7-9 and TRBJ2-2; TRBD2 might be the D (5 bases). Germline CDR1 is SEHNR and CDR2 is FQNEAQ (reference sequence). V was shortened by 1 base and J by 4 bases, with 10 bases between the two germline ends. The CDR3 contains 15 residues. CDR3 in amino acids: CASSLVGVITGELFF. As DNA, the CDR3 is TGTGCCAGCAGCTTAGTCGGGGTCATCACCGGGGAGCTGTTTTTT.

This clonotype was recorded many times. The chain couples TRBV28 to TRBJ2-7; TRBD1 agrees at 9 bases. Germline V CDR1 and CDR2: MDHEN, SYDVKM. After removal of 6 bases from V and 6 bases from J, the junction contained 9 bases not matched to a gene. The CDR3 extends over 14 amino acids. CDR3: CASSLGTGSSEQYF. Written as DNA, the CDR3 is TGTGCCAGCAGCCTTGGGACAGGGTCTTCCGAGCAGTACTTC.

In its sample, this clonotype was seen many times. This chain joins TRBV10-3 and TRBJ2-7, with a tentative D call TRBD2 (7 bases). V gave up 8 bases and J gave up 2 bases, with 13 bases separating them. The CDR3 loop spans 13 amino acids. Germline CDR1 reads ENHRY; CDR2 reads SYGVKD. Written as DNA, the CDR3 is TGTGCCATCGGGAGGGACACAGCCTACGAGCAGTACTTC. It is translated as CAIGRDTAYEQYF.

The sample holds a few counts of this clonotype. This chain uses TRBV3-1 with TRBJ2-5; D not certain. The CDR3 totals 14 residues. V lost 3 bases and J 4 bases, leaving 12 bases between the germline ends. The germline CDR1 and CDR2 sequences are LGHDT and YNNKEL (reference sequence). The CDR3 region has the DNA TGTGCCAGCAGCCAGGATCTGATAACAGAGACCCAGTACTTC. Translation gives CASSQDLITETQYF.

The CDR3: CSAEYGLAGGQETQYF. CDR3 nucleotide sequence: TGCAGTGCTGAGTACGGACTAGCGGGGGGACAAGAGACCCAGTACTTC. The chain couples TRBV20-1 to TRBJ2-5; TRBD2 matches at 14 bases. Unmatched junction bases numbered 7, after V lost 5 bases and J lost 2 bases. Germline lookup yields CDR1 DFQATT and CDR2 SNEGSKA (reference sequence). This CDR3 comprises 16 residues.